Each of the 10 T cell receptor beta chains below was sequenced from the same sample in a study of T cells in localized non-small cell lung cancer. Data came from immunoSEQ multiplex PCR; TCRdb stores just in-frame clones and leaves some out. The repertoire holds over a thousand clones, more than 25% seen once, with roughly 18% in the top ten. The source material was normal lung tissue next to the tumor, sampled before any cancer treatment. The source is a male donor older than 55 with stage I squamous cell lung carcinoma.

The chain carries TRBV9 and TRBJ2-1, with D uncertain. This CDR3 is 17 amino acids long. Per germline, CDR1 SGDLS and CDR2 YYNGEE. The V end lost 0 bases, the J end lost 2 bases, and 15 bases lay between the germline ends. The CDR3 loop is CASSVGVVRAAYNEQFF. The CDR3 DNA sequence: TGTGCCAGCAGCGTAGGGGTCGTTCGGGCCGCCTACAATGAGCAGTTCTTC.

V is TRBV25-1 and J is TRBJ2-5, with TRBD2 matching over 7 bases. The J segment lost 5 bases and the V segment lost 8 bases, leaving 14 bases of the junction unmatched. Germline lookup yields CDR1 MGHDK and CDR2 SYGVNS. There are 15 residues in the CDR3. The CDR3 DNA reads TGTGCCAGCGACGGGACCCGGGGGGTCTGGGAGACCCAGTACTTC. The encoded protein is CASDGTRGVWETQYF.

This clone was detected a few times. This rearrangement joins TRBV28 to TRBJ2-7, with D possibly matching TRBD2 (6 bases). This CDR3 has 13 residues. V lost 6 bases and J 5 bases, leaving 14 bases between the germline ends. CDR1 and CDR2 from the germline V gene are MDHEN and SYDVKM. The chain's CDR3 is CASSPAGLDEQYV. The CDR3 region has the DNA TGTGCCAGCAGCCCTGCGGGACTCGACGAGCAGTACGTC.

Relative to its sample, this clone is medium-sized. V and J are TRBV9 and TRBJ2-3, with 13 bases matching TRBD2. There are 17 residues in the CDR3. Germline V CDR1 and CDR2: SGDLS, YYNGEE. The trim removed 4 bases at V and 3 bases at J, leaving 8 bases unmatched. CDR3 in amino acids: CASSPDGLAGATDTQYF. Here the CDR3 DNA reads TGTGCCAGCAGCCCCGACGGACTAGCGGGAGCTACAGATACGCAGTATTTT. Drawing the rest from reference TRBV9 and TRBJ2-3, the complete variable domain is DSGVTQTPKHLITATGQRVTLRCSPRSGDLSVYWYQQSLDQGLQFLIQYYNGEERAKGNILERFSAQQFPDLHSELNLSSLELGDSALYFCASSPDGLAGATDTQYFGPGTRLTVL.

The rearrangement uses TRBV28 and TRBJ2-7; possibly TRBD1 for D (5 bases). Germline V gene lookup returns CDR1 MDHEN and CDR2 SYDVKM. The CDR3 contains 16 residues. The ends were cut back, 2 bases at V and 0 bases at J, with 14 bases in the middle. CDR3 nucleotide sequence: TGTGCCAGCAGTTTAACCCAGGGCGTCGGCTCCTACGAGCAGTACGTC. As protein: CASSLTQGVGSYEQYV.

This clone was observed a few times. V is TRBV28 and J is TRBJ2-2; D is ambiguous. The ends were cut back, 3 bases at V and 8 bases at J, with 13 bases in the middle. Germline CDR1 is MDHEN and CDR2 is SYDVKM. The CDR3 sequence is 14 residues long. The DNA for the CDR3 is TGTGCCAGCAGTTTGACCAGTGCGAGAGGGGAGCTGTTTTTT. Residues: CASSLTSARGELFF.

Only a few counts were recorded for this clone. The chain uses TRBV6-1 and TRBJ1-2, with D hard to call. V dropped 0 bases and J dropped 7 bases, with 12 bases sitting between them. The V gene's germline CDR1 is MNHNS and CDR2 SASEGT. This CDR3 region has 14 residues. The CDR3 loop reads CASSEARTEIGYTF. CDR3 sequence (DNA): TGTGCCAGCAGTGAAGCTAGGACGGAGATTGGCTACACCTTC.

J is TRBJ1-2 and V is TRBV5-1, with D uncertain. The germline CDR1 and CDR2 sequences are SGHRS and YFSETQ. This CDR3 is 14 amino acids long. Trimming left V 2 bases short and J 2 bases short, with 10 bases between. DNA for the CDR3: TGCGCCAGCAGCTTAAGCACAACAAACTATGGCTACACCTTC. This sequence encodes CASSLSTTNYGYTF.

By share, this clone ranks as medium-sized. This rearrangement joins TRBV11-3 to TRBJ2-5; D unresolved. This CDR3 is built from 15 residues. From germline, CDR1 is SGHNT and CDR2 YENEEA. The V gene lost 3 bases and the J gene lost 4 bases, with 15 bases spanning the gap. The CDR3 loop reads CASSLVRLGRETQYF. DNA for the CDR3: TGTGCCAGCAGCTTGGTGCGGCTGGGAAGAGAGACCCAGTACTTC.

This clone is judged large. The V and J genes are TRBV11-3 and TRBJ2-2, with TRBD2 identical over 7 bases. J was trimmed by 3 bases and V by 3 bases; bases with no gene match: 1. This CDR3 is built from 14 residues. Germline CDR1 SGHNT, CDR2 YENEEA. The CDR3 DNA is TGTGCCAGCAGCTTGGCGGGAGACACCGGGGAGCTGTTTTTT. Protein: CASSLAGDTGELFF.